This TCR beta chain originates from a study of cytomegalovirus exposure and HLA in healthy donors. Study observations and caveats: The study flagged roughly 160 TCR beta chains as cytomegalovirus-associated. In most subjects, TCR beta sequences reportedly gave accurate predictions of HLA-A and HLA-B alleles. The CMV antigen specificity of a few CMV-associated chains was confirmed through in vitro analysis. A later analysis reported that several of the most significant clusters appeared to be linked to common viral pathogens, among them Epstein-Barr virus.

The trim removed 4 bases at V and 6 bases at J, leaving 5 bases unmatched. Germline CDR1 and CDR2: SNHLY and FYNNEI. The CDR3 totals 14 residues. This clone was seen more than once but under ten times. Its antigen remains unidentified. PCR was performed using 60 Vbeta and 13 Jbeta primers. Produced via immunoSEQ multiplex PCR; TCRdb's table is partial and in-frame only. This sample has 150,000 to 170,000 clones, with approximately 80% found just once. The sequenced sample consisted of PBMCs. The TCR was taken from a man aged 30 to 39 in good health and CMV-seropositive. The chain carries TRBV2 and TRBJ2-7, with 11 positions matching TRBD2. The CDR3 nucleotides read TGTGCCAGCAGTGTGACTAGCGGGGCCTCCGAGCAGTACTTC. Its translation is CASSVTSGASEQYF.